The rows below give T cell receptor beta chains drawn from one sample of a study of blood T cell repertoires in COVID-19. Data came from immunoSEQ multiplex PCR; TCRdb stores just in-frame clones and leaves some out. Among 300,000 or so clones listed, about nine tenths were seen once. The specimen was PBMCs or T cells enriched from blood (not recorded which). These receptors were taken from a woman in her late teens or twenties who had recovered from COVID-19. The CDR3 runs from the conserved cysteine through the conserved F or W. D genes are given only for firm matches. Only some rows state a clone size, as once, few, many or a class for expanded clones.

j_call,clone_size,d_call,v_call,cdr3_aa,cdr3_nt
TRBJ2-4,-,-,TRBV27,CASSDRTGIAKNIQYF,TGTGCCAGCAGCGACAGAACAGGGATAGCCAAAAACATTCAGTACTTC
TRBJ2-6,-,-,TRBV5-1,CASSLEGPLSGANVLTF,TGCGCCAGCAGCTTAGAGGGTCCCCTCTCTGGGGCCAACGTCCTGACTTTC
TRBJ2-3,-,TRBD2,TRBV6-2/TRBV6-3,CASSYERGGVTDTQYF,TGTGCCAGCAGTTACGAGCGGGGGGGCGTCACAGATACGCAGTATTTT
TRBJ2-1,-,-,TRBV2,CASLRTEDNEQFF,TGTGCCAGCTTAAGGACAGAAGACAATGAGCAGTTCTTC
TRBJ1-5,-,-,TRBV2,CASSQGYSNQPQHF,TGTGCCAGCAGCCAGGGGTATAGCAATCAGCCCCAGCATTTT
TRBJ2-7,few,-,TRBV2,CASSEEEREQYF,TGTGCCAGCAGTGAAGAAGAGAGGGAGCAGTACTTC
TRBJ2-7,-,TRBD2,TRBV3-1/TRBV3-2,CASSQDPSGRAYEQYF,TGTGCCAGCAGCCAAGACCCTAGCGGGAGGGCCTACGAGCAGTACTTC
TRBJ2-7,once,-,TRBV19,CASSTAAPRNYEQYF,TGTGCCAGTAGTACCGCCGCCCCCAGGAACTACGAGCAGTACTTC
TRBJ2-5,-,-,TRBV5-4,CASSLGRGETQYF,TGTGCCAGCAGCCTCGGTCGGGGGGAGACCCAGTACTTC
TRBJ2-7,-,-,TRBV9,CASSFSGLPPYEQYF,TGTGCCAGCAGCTTCTCCGGTTTACCCCCCTACGAGCAGTACTTC
TRBJ1-1,-,-,TRBV5-4,CASSFGTRGFDTEAFF,TGTGCCAGCAGCTTCGGGACAAGAGGATTCGATACTGAAGCTTTCTTT
TRBJ2-3,-,TRBD1,TRBV7-9,CASSLVQGYTDTQYF,TGTGCCAGCAGCTTAGTACAGGGGTACACAGATACGCAGTATTTT
TRBJ2-7,-,-,TRBV11-2,CASSLDSGTWEQYF,TGTGCCAGCAGCTTAGATTCAGGGACTTGGGAGCAGTACTTC
TRBJ1-5,-,-,TRBV19,CASSREEGQPQHF,TGTGCCAGTAGTCGAGAGGAGGGCCAGCCCCAGCATTTT
TRBJ2-5,-,TRBD2,TRBV5-1,CASSLASGGFQETQYF,TGCGCCAGCAGCTTGGCTAGCGGGGGGTTCCAAGAGACCCAGTACTTC
TRBJ2-5,-,-,TRBV27,CASSLSRLETQYF,TGTGCCAGCAGTTTGTCCCGTTTAGAGACCCAGTACTTC
TRBJ2-7,-,TRBD1,TRBV5-1,CASSIADRAREQYF,TGCGCCAGCAGCATAGCGGACAGGGCGCGGGAGCAGTACTTC
TRBJ2-5,-,-,TRBV4-1,CASSQGRGWETQYF,TGCGCCAGCAGCCAAGGGCGAGGCTGGGAGACCCAGTACTTC
TRBJ1-1,-,-,TRBV6-5,CASRMEGLLNTEAFF,TGTGCCAGCAGAATGGAGGGGCTATTGAACACTGAAGCTTTCTTT
TRBJ1-1,-,-,TRBV1,CTSSQDVSQEFNTEAFF,TGCACCAGCAGCCAAGACGTTTCCCAAGAGTTTAACACTGAAGCTTTCTTT
TRBJ2-1,-,-,TRBV7-9,CASSLSGNNEQFF,TGTGCCAGCAGCTTATCAGGGAACAATGAGCAGTTCTTC
TRBJ1-2,-,-,TRBV6-5,CASGFPGLVDGYTF,TGTGCCAGCGGCTTCCCAGGGCTCGTCGATGGCTACACCTTC
TRBJ1-1,-,-,TRBV3-1/TRBV3-2,CASSQVMGQGEAFF,TGTGCCAGCAGCCAGGTTATGGGTCAGGGGGAAGCTTTCTTT
TRBJ1-5,-,TRBD1,TRBV28,CASSFTWTGIFPVGNQPQHF,TGTGCCAGCAGTTTTACTTGGACAGGGATCTTTCCGGTGGGCAATCAGCCCCAGCATTTT
TRBJ2-7,few,TRBD2,TRBV6-1,CASSDAGGTDEQYF,TGTGCCAGCAGTGATGCGGGAGGGACAGACGAGCAGTACTTC
TRBJ2-3,-,-,TRBV5-4,CASSLVGAAPFSTDTQYF,TGTGCCAGCAGCTTGGTGGGAGCGGCCCCCTTTAGCACAGATACGCAGTATTTT
TRBJ1-2,-,TRBD1,TRBV11-2,CASSLEGRDRGKGYTF,TGTGCCAGCAGCTTAGAGGGACGGGACAGGGGTAAAGGCTACACCTTC
TRBJ2-1,-,TRBD2,TRBV7-3,CASSLKGLASGSEQFF,TGTGCCAGCAGCTTGAAGGGACTAGCTAGTGGTAGTGAGCAGTTCTTC
TRBJ1-1,-,-,TRBV24-1,CATSDPDREAFF,TGTGCCACCAGTGATCCTGACAGGGAAGCTTTCTTT
TRBJ2-2,-,-,TRBV6-5,CASSRQANTGELFF,TGTGCCAGCAGCCGACAAGCGAACACCGGGGAGCTGTTTTTT
TRBJ1-5,-,-,TRBV19,CASSVTDLNQPQHF,TGTGCCAGTAGTGTCACAGACCTTAATCAGCCCCAGCATTTT
TRBJ2-3,-,TRBD2,TRBV2,CASRYGREGLLVTDTQYF,TGTGCCAGCAGATACGGGCGGGAGGGCCTATTGGTAACAGATACGCAGTATTTT
TRBJ2-3,few,TRBD2,TRBV6-4,CASSDSAGGDTDTQYF,TGTGCCAGCAGTGACTCCGCCGGGGGGGACACAGATACGCAGTATTTT
TRBJ1-5,-,TRBD1,TRBV19,CASSISTGQGINQPQHF,TGTGCCAGTAGTATCAGCACGGGACAGGGGATCAATCAGCCCCAGCATTTT